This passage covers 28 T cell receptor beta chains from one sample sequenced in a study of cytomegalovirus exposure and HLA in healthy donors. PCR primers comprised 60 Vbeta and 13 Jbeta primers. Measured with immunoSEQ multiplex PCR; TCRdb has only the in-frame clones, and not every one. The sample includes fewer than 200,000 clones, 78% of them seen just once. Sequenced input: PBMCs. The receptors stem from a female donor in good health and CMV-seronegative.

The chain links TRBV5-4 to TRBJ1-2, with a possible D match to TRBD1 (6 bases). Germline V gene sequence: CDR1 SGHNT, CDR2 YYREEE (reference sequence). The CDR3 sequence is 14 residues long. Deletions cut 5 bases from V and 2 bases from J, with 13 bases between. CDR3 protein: CASRIRGGNYGYTF. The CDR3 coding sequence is TGTGCCAGCAGAATCAGGGGTGGGAACTATGGCTACACCTTC.

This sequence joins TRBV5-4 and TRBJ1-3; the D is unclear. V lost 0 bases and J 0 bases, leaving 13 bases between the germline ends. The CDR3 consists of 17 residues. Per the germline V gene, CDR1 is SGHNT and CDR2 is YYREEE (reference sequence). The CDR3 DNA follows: TGTGCCAGCAGCTTGGTCGGCAGGTCGAGCTCTGGAAACACCATATATTTT. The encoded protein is CASSLVGRSSSGNTIYF.

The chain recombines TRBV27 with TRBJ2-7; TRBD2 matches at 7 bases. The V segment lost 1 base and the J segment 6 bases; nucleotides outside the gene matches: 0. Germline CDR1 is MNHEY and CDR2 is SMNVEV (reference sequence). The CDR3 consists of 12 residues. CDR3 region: CASSLWGGEQYF. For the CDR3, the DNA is TGTGCCAGCAGTTTATGGGGGGGCGAGCAGTACTTC.

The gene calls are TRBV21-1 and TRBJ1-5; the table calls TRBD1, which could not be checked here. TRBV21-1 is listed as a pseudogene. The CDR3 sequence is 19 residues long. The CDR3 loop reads CASSKALWAGSNSNQPQHF. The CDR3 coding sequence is TGTGCCAGCAGCAAAGCGCTTTGGGCAGGGTCTAATAGCAATCAGCCCCAGCATTTT.

CDR3 DNA: TGTGCCAGCGGAGTGGAAATTGGGACAAATGAGCAGTTCTTC. Protein: CASGVEIGTNEQFF. V usage is TRBV7-6 and J usage is TRBJ2-1; D is possibly TRBD1 (6 bases). The V end lost 8 bases, the J end lost 7 bases, and 18 bases lay between the germline ends. This CDR3 has 14 residues. Germline CDR1 SGHVS, CDR2 FNYEAQ.

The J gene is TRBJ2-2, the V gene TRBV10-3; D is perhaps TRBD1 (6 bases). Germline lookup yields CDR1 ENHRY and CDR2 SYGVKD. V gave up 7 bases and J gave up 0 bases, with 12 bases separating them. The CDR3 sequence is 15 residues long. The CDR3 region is CAITPTGPNTGELFF. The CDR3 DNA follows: TGTGCCATCACTCCGACAGGCCCGAACACCGGGGAGCTGTTTTTT.

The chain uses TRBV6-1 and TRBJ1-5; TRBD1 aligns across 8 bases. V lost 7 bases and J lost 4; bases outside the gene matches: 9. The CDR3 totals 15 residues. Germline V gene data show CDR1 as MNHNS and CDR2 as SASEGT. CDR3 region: CASTPAGGANQPQHF. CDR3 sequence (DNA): TGTGCCAGCACTCCTGCAGGGGGCGCGAATCAGCCCCAGCATTTT.

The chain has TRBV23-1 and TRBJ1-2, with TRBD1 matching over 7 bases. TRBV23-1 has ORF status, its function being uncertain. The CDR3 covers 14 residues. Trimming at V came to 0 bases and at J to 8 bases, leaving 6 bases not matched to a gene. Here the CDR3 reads CASSQSRDSDGYTF. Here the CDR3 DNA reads TGCGCCAGCAGTCAATCCCGGGACAGCGACGGCTACACCTTC.

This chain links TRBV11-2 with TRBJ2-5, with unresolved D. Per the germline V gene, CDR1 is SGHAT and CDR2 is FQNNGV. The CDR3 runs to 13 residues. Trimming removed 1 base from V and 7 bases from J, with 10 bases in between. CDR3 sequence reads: CASSLAATGTQYF. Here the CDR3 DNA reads TGTGCCAGCAGCTTAGCCGCCACCGGGACCCAGTACTTC. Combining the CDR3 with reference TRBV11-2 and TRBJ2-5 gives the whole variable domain EAGVAQSPRYKIIEKRQSVAFWCNPISGHATLYWYQQILGQGPKLLIQFQNNGVVDDSQLPKDRFSAERLKGVDSTLKIQPAKLEDSAVYLCASSLAATGTQYFGPGTRLLVL.

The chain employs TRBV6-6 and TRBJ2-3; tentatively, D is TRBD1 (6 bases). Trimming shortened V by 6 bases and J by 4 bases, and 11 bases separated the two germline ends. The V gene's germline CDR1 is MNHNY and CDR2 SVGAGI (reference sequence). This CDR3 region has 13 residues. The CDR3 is CASRGAGPDTQYF. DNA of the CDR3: TGTGCCAGCAGGGGGGCGGGCCCAGATACGCAGTATTTT.

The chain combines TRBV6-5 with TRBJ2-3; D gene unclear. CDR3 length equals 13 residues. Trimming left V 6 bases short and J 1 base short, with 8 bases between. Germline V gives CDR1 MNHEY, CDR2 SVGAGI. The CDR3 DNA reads TGTGCCAGCAGACTCCCTGGCACAGATACGCAGTATTTT. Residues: CASRLPGTDTQYF.

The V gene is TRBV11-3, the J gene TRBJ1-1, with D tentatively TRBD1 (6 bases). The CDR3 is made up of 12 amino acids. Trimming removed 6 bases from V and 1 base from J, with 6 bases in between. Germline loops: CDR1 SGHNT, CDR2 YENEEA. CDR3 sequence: CASRGQNTEAFF. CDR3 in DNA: TGTGCCAGCAGGGGACAGAACACTGAAGCTTTCTTT.

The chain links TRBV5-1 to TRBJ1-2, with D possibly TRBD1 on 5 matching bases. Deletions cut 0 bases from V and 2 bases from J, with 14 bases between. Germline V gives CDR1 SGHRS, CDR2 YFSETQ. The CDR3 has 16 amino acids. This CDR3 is CASSLAEGGGNYGYTF. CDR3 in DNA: TGCGCCAGCAGCTTGGCTGAGGGCGGGGGAAACTATGGCTACACCTTC.

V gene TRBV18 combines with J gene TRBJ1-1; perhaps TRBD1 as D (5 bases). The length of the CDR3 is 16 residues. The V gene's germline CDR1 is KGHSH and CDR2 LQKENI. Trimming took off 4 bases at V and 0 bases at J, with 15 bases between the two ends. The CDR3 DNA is TGTGCCAGCTCACTGGACATCCCCTTCATGAACACTGAAGCTTTCTTT. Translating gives CASSLDIPFMNTEAFF.

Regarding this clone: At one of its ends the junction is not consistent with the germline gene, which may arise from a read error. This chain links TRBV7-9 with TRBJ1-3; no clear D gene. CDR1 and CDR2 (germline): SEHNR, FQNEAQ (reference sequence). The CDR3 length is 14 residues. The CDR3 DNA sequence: TGTTCCAGCAGCTTGACTAGCTCTGGAAACACCATATATTTT. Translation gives CSSSLTSSGNTIYF.

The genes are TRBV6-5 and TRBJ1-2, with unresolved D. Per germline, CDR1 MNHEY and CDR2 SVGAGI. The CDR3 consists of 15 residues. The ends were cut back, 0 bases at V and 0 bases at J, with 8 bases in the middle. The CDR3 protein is CASSYSLEANYGYTF. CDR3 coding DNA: TGTGCCAGCAGTTACTCGCTTGAGGCTAACTATGGCTACACCTTC.

This CDR3 reads CSVRGAGEKLFF. DNA of the CDR3: TGCAGCGTCAGGGGCGCGGGTGAAAAACTGTTTTTT. The rearrangement uses TRBV29-1 and TRBJ1-4; a possible D gene is TRBD1 (6 bases). Germline lookup yields CDR1 SQVTM and CDR2 ANQGSEA. The CDR3 consists of 12 residues. V was clipped by 6 bases and J by 7 bases, with 12 bases between them.

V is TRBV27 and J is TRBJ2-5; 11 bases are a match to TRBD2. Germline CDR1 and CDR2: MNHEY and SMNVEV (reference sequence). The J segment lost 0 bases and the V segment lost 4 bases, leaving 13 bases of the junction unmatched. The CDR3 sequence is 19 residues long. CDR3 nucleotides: TGTGCCAGCAGTTCAAACCCCCCCCTAGCGGGAGGATACCAAGAGACCCAGTACTTC. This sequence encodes CASSSNPPLAGGYQETQYF.

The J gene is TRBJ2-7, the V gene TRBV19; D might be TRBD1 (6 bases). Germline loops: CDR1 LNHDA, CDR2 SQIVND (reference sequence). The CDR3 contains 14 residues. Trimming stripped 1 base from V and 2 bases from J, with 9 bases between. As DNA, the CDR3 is TGTGCCAGTAGTATAGGAGGGGGAGCCTACGAGCAGTACTTC. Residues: CASSIGGGAYEQYF.

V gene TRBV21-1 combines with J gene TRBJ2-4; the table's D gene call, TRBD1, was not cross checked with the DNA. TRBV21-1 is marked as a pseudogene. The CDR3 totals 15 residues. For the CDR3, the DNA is TGTGCCAGCAGCAAAGTTCCAGGGGGCCTAGACATTCAGTACTTC. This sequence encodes CASSKVPGGLDIQYF.

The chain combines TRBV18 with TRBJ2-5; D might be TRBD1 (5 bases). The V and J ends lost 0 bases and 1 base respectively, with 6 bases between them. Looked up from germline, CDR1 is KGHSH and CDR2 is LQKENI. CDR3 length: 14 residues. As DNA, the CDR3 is TGTGCCAGCTCACCACCCCAGGGCCAAGAGACCCAGTACTTC. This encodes CASSPPQGQETQYF. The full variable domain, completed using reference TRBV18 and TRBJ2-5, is NAGVMQNPRHLVRRRGQEARLRCSPMKGHSHVYWYRQLPEEGLKFMVYLQKENIIDESGMPKERFSAEFPKEGPSILRIQQVVRGDSAAYFCASSPPQGQETQYFGPGTRLLVL.

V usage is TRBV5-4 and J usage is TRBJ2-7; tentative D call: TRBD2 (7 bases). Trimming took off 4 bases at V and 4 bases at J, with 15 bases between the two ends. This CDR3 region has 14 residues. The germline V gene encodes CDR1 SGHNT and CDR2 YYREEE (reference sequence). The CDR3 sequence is CASSLGGLDYEQYF. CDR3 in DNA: TGTGCCAGCAGCCTCGGGGGGCTGGATTACGAGCAGTACTTC.

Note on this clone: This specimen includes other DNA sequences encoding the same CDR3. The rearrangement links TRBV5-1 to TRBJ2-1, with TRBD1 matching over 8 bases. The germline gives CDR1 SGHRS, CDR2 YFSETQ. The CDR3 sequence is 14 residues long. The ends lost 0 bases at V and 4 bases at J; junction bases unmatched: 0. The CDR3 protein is CASSLGDRYNEQFF. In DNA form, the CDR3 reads TGCGCCAGCAGCTTGGGGGACAGGTACAATGAGCAGTTCTTC. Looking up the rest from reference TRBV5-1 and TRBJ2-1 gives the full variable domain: KAGVTQTPRYLIKTRGQQVTLSCSPISGHRSVSWYQQTPGQGLQFLFEYFSETQRNKGNFPGRFSGRQFSNSRSEMNVSTLELGDSALYLCASSLGDRYNEQFFGPGTRLTVL.

CDR3 DNA sequence: TGTGCCAGCAGCTTAGGGGCTAGCGGGACTAGCACAGATACGCAGTATTTT. Translation gives CASSLGASGTSTDTQYF. The chain has TRBV7-6 and TRBJ2-3; TRBD2 matches 9 bases. Germline-derived CDR1 and CDR2 are SGHVS and FNYEAQ. After removal of 1 base from V and 0 bases from J, the junction contained 5 bases not matched to a gene. The CDR3 is 17 amino acids.

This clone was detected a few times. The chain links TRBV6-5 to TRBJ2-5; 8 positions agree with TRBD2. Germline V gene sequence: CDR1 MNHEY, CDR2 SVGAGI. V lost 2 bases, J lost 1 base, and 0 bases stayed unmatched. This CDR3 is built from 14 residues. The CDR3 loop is CASSYAGGQETQYF. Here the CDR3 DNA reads TGTGCCAGCAGTTACGCGGGGGGCCAAGAGACCCAGTACTTC.

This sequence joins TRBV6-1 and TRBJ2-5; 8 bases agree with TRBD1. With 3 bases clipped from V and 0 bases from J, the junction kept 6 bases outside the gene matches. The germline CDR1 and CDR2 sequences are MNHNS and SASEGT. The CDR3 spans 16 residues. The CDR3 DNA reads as TGTGCCAGCAGTGAGACAGGGGCATGGTACCAAGAGACCCAGTACTTC. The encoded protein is CASSETGAWYQETQYF.

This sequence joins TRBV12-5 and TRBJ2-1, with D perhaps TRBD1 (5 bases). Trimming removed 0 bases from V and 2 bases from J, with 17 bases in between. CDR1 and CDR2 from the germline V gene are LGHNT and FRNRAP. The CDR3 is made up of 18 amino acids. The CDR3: CASGLVFARGFPYNEQFF. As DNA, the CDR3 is TGTGCTAGTGGTTTGGTCTTCGCAAGGGGATTCCCCTACAATGAGCAGTTCTTC.

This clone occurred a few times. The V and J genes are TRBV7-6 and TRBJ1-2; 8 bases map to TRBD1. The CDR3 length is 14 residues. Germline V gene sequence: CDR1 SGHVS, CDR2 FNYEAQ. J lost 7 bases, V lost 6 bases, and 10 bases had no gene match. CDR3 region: CASSSRQGSTGYTF. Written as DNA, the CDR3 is TGTGCCAGCAGTTCCCGACAGGGGAGTACTGGCTACACCTTC.